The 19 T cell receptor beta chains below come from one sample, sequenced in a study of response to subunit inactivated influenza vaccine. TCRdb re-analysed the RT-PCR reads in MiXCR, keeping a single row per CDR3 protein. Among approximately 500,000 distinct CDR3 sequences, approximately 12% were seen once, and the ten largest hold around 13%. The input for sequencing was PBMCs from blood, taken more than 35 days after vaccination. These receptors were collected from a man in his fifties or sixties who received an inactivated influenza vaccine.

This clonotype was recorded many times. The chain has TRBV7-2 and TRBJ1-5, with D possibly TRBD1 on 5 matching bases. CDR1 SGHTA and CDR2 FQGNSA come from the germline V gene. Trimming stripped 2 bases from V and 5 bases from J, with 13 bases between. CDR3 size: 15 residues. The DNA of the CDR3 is TGTGCCAGCAGCTTATTGCTGGGGGGACATCAGCCCCAGCATTTT. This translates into CASSLLLGGHQPQHF.

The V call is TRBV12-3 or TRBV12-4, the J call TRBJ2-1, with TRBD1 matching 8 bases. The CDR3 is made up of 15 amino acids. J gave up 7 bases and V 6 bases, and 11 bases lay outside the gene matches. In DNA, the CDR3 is TGTGCCAGCAGCCCGACAGGGGAACCCCGAAATGAGCAGTTCTTC. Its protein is CASSPTGEPRNEQFF.

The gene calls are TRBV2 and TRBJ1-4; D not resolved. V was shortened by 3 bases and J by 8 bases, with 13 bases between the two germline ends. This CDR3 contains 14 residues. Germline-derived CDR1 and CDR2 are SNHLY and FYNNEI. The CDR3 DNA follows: TGTGCCAGCAGTGATCGACTTGAGGGCGAAAAACTGTTTTTT. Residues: CASSDRLEGEKLFF.

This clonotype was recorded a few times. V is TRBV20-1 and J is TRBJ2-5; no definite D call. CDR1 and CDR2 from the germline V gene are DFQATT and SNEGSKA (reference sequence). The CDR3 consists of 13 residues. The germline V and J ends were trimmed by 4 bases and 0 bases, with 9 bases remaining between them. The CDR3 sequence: CSAITPYQETQYF. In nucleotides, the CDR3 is TGCAGTGCTATCACACCGTACCAAGAGACCCAGTACTTC.

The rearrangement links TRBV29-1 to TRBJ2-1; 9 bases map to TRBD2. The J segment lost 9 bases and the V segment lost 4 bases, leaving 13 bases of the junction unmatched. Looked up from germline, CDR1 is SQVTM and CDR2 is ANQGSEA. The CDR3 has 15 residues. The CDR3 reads CSVGRRGRAGGEQFF. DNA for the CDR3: TGCAGCGTTGGGCGGCGCGGGAGGGCCGGGGGTGAGCAGTTCTTC.

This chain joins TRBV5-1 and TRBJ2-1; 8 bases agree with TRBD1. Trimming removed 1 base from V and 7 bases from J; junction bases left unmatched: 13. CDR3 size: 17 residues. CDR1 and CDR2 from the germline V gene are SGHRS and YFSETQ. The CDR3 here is CASSLISPDRVRNEQFF. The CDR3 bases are TGCGCCAGCAGCTTGATAAGCCCGGACAGGGTAAGAAATGAGCAGTTCTTC. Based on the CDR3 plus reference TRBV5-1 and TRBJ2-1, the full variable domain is KAGVTQTPRYLIKTRGQQVTLSCSPISGHRSVSWYQQTPGQGLQFLFEYFSETQRNKGNFPGRFSGRQFSNSRSEMNVSTLELGDSALYLCASSLISPDRVRNEQFFGPGTRLTVL.

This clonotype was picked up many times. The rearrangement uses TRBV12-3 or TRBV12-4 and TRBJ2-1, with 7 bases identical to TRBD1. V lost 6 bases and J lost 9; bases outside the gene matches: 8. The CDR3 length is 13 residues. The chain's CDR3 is CASRQTGLVEQFF. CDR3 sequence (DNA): TGTGCCAGCAGACAGACAGGGTTAGTTGAGCAGTTCTTC.

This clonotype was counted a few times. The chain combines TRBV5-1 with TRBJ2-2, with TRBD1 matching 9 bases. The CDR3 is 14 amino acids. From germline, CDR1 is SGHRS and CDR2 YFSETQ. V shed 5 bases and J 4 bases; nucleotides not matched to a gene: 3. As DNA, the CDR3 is TGCGCCAGCAGGGAGGGACAGGGCACCGGGGAGCTGTTTTTT. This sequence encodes CASREGQGTGELFF.

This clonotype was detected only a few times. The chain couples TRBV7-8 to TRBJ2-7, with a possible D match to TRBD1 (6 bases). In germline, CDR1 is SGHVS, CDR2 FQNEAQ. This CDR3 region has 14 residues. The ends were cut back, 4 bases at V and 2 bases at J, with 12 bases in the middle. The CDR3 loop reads CASSSYRVTYEQYF. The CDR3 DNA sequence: TGTGCCAGCAGCTCGTACAGGGTCACCTACGAGCAGTACTTC. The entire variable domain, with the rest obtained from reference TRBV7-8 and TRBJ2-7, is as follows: GAGVSQSPRYKVAKRGQDVALRCDPISGHVSLFWYQQALGQGPEFLTYFQNEAQLDKSGLPSDRFFAERPEGSVSTLKIQRTQQEDSAVYLCASSSYRVTYEQYFGPGTRLTVT.

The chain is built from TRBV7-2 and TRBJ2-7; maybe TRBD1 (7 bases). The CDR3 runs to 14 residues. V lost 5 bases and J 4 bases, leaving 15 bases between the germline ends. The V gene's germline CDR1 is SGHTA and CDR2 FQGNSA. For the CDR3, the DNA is TGTGCCAGCAGCCCGAGTCCAGGGGGGTACGAGCAGTACTTC. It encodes CASSPSPGGYEQYF.

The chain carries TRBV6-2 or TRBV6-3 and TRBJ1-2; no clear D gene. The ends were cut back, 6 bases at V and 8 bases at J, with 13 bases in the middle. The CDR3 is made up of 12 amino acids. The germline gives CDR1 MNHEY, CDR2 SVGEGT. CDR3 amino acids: CASSQPADGYTF. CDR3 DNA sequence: TGTGCCAGCAGCCAACCGGCCGACGGCTACACCTTC.

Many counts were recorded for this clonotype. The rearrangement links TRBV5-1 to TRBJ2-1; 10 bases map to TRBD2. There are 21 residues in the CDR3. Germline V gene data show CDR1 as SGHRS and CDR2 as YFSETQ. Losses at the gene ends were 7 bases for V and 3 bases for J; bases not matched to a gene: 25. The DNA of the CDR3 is TGCGCCAGCCAGCAAGACTTCTCAACTAGCGGGGATAACCCTCTCTACAATGAGCAGTTCTTC. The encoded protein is CASQQDFSTSGDNPLYNEQFF.

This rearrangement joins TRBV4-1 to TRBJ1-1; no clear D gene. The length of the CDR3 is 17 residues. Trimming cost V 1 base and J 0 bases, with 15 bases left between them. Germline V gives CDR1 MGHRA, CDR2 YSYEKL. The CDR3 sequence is CASSQVPRRRLNTEAFF. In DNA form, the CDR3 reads TGCGCCAGCAGCCAAGTTCCGCGACGGCGGTTGAACACTGAAGCTTTCTTT.

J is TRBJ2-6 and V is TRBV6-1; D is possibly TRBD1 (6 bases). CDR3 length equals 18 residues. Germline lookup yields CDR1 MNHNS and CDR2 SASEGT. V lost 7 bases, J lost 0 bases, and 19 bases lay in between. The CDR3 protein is CASTLKTGLLSGANVLTF. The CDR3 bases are TGTGCCAGCACCCTAAAGACAGGACTGCTCTCTGGGGCCAACGTCCTGACTTTC.

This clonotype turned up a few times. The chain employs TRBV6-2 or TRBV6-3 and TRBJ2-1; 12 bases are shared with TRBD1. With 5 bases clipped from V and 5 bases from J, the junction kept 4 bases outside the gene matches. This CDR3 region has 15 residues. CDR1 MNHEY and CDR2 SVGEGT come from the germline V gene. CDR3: CASSGDRGLHNEQFF. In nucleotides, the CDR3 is TGTGCCAGCAGTGGGGACAGGGGGCTCCACAATGAGCAGTTCTTC.

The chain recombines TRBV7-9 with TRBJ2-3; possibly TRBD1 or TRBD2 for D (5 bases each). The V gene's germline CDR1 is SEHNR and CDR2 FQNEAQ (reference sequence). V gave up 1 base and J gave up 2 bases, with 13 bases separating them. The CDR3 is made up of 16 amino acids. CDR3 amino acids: CASSLVGDPLTDTQYF. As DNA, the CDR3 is TGTGCCAGCAGCTTAGTTGGGGACCCCCTCACAGATACGCAGTATTTT.

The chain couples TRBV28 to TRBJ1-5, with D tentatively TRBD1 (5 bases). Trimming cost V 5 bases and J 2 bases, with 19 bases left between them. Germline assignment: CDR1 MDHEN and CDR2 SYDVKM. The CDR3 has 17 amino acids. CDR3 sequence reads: CASSRIGTGGGNQPQHF. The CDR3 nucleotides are TGTGCCAGCAGTCGAATAGGGACCGGGGGTGGCAATCAGCCCCAGCATTTT. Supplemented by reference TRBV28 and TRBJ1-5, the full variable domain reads DVKVTQSSRYLVKRTGEKVFLECVQDMDHENMFWYRQDPGLGLRLIYFSYDVKMKEKGDIPEGYSVSREKKERFSLILESASTNQTSMYLCASSRIGTGGGNQPQHFGDGTRLSIL.

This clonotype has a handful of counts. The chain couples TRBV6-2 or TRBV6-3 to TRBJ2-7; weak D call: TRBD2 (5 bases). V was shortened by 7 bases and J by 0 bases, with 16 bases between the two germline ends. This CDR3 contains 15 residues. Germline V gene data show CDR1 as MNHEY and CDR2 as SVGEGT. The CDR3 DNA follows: TGTGCCAGCAAATCAAGGACTCTGAGCTCCTACGAGCAGTACTTC. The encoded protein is CASKSRTLSSYEQYF.

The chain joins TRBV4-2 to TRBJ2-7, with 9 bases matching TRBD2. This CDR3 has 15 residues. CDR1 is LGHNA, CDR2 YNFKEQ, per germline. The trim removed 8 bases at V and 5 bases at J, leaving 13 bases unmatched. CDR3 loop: CASRSEVAGVNEQYF. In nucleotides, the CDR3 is TGTGCCAGCCGATCCGAGGTAGCGGGGGTCAACGAGCAGTACTTC.